This note documents a single T cell receptor beta chain sequence. What it recognizes is unknown. This sample was taken from a study of T cell responses to AZD1222 COVID-19 vaccine. Study-level findings and limits: Close to half of all spike-specific TCRs reportedly target regions of the variants that are unmutated. Across spike, vaccine-associated CD4 TCRs were found, dominant at 160-218 and 743-854. With two AZD1222 doses given, Spike-specific TCR breadth and depth both rose.

The CDR3 consists of 13 residues. V gave up 5 bases and J gave up 5 bases, with 10 bases separating them. Germline assignment: CDR1 MNHEY and CDR2 SMNVEV (reference sequence). Measured with immunoSEQ multiplex PCR; TCRdb has only the in-frame clones, and not every one. The profile shows around 60,000 clones, about 89% of them singletons. The clonotype comes from an adult who received the MenACWY meningococcal vaccine as a control. This chain links TRBV27 with TRBJ1-5; unclear D gene. Here the sequenced sample was peripheral blood, taken 28 days after the second dose of the MenACWY control vaccine. The CDR3 DNA is TGTGCCAGCAGTAGAACTCGAGATCAGCCCCAGCATTTT. It yields the protein CASSRTRDQPQHF.